These 3 T cell receptor beta chains came from one sample sequenced in a study of beta chain features in type 1 diabetes (dated by TCRdb to about 2018). The library was built by means of the immunoSEQ multiplex PCR assay. The entire amount of isolated RNA was reverse transcribed using the High Capacity cDNA Reverse Transcription Kit, so the sequenced TCRB transcripts were expressed ones. The source is immuneACCESS, and TCRdb retained only in-frame sequences with V and J called. Part of the clones is not carried over; for the studies checked, unresolved V genes explain less than half of this, and the remainder is unexplained. In this sample the table shows 970,000 or so clones, roughly 15% of which occur a single time. 0.02% to 0.025% of the sample rests with the top ten. The specimen sequenced was naive CD4+ T cells from blood. The cell subset or site label on this specimen signifies: true naive CD4+ T cells. Every receptor here comes from a woman aged 18-29 years in good health.

This clone was counted only a few times. This same CDR3 is encoded by further DNA sequences in the sample. The chain is built from TRBV7-2 and TRBJ2-7; D uncertain. In germline, CDR1 is SGHTA, CDR2 FQGNSA. The CDR3 runs to 12 residues. Trimming took off 5 bases at V and 3 bases at J, with 8 bases between the two ends. This CDR3 is CASSLTGYEQYF. CDR3 DNA sequence: TGTGCCAGCAGCCTGACCGGCTACGAGCAGTACTTC.

This clone was picked up a small number of times. The V gene is TRBV5-1, the J gene TRBJ2-7, with D perhaps matching TRBD1 (6 bases). CDR3 length: 13 residues. The germline CDR1 and CDR2 sequences are SGHRS and YFSETQ. Deletions cut 4 bases from V and 3 bases from J, with 11 bases between. The chain's CDR3 is CASSIQGDYEQYF. For the CDR3, the DNA is TGCGCCAGCAGCATACAGGGAGACTACGAGCAGTACTTC.

This clone was observed a few times. The rearrangement joins TRBV5-1 to TRBJ2-2; D gene unclear. Per germline, CDR1 SGHRS and CDR2 YFSETQ. V shed 0 bases and J shed 4 bases, with 4 bases lying between them. This CDR3 is 13 amino acids long. CDR3 coding DNA: TGCGCCAGCAGCTTGGTCTCCACCGGGGAGCTGTTTTTT. Its protein product is CASSLVSTGELFF.